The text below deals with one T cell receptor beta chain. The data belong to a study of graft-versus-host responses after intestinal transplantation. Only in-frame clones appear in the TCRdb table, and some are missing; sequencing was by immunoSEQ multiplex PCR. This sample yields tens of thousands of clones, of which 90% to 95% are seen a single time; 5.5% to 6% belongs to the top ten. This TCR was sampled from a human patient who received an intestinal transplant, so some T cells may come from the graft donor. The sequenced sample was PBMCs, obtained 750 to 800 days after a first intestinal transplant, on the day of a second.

CDR3 region: CASSWGGRDEQFF. Written as DNA, the CDR3 is TGTGCCAGCAGCTGGGGAGGAAGGGATGAGCAGTTCTTC. The rearrangement links TRBV7-3 to TRBJ2-1; a possible D gene is TRBD2 (6 bases). CDR1 and CDR2 (germline): SGHTA, FQGTGA. V was trimmed by 4 bases and J by 8 bases, leaving 12 bases between them. The CDR3 has 13 amino acids.